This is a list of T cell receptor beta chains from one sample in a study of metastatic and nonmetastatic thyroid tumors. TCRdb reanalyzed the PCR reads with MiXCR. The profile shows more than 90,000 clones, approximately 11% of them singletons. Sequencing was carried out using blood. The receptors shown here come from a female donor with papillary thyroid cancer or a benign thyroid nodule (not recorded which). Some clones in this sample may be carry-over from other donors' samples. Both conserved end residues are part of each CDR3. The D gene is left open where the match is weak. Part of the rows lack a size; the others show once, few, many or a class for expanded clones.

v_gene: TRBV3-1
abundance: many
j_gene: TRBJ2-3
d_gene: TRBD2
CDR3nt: TGTGCCAGCAGCCTGGGACTAGCGGATTTCACAGATACGCAGTATTTT
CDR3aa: CASSLGLADFTDTQYF

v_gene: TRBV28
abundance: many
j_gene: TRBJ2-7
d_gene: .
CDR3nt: TGTGCCAGCAGTCCGGGCTTGGGGCCGGAGAGCTACGAGCAGTACTTC
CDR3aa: CASSPGLGPESYEQYF

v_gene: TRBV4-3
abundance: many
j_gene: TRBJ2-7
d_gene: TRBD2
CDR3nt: TGCGCCAGCAGCCATACTAGCGGGAGTTACGAGCAGTACTTC
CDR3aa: CASSHTSGSYEQYF

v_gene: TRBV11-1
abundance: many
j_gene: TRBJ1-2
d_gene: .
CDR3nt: TGTGCCAGCAGCTTAGTTGGAAATGGCTACACCTTC
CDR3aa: CASSLVGNGYTF

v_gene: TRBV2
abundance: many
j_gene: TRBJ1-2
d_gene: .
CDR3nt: TGTGCCAGCAGTGAAGAGGGGACTAACTATGGCTACACCTTC
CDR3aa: CASSEEGTNYGYTF

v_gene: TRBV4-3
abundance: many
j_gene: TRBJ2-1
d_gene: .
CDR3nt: TGCGCCAGCAGCCAAGCGGCCCTAGCGCCTGGCAATGAGCAGTTCTTC
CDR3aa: CASSQAALAPGNEQFF

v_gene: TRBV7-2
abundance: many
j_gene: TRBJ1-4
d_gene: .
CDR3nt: TGTGCCAGCGCGAGGGGGAATAATGAAAAACTGTTTTTT
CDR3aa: CASARGNNEKLFF

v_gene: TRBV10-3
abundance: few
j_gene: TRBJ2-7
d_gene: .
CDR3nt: TGTGTCACTACCCAAAGGGCTATCGAATCCTACGAGCAGTACTTC
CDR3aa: CVTTQRAIESYEQYF

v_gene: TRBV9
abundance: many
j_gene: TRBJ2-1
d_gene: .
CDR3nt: TGTGCCAGCAGCGGGAGGACGAGAGACTACAATGAGCAGTTCTTC
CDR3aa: CASSGRTRDYNEQFF

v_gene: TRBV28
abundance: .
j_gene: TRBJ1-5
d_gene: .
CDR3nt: TGTGCCAGCAGTTTACTGTCGACAGTCAATCAGCCCCAGCATTTT
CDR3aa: CASSLLSTVNQPQHF

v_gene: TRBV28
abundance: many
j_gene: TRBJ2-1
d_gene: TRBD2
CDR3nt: TGTGCCAGCGCTAGCGGGAGTTTGTCCTACAATGAGCAGTTCTTC
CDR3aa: CASASGSLSYNEQFF

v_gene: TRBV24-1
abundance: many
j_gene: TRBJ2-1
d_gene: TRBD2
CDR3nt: TGTGCCACCAGTACCATTAGGACTAGCGGGAAATTTGAGCAGTTCTTC
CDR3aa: CATSTIRTSGKFEQFF

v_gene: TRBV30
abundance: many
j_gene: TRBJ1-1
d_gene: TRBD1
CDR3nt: TGTGCCTGGAGCCGCGGGACAGGGGGGGTCACTGAAGCTTTCTTT
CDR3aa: CAWSRGTGGVTEAFF

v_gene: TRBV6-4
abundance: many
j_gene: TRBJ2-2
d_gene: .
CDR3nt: TGTGCCACACGAAACGCAGGGAACACCGGGGAGCTGTTTTTT
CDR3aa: CATRNAGNTGELFF

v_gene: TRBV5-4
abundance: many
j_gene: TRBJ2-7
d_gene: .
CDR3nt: TGTGCCAGCAGCTCGGACAGCTACGAGCAGTACTTC
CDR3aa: CASSSDSYEQYF

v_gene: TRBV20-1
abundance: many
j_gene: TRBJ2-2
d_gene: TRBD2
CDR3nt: TGCAGTGCTAGGGGGACTAGCGGGAACACCGGGGAGCTGTTTTTT
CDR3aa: CSARGTSGNTGELFF

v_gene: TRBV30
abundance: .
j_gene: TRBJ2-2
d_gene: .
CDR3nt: TGTGCCTGGAGTCACGATACGGGCAGGGGGGAGCTGTTTTTT
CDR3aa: CAWSHDTGRGELFF

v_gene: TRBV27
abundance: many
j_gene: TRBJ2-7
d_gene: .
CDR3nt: TGTGCCAGCAGAAAACAGGTGAACTCCTACGAGCAGTACTTC
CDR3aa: CASRKQVNSYEQYF

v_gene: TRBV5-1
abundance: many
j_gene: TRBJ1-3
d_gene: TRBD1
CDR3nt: TGCGCCAGCAGCGACCAGACAGGGGTGTTGGCTGGAAACACCATATATTTT
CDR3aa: CASSDQTGVLAGNTIYF

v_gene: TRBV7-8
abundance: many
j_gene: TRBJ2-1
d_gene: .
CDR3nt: TGTGCCAGCAGTTTTATTATGGGGAATGAGCAGTTCTTC
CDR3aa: CASSFIMGNEQFF

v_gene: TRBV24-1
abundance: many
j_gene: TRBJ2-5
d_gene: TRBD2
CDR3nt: TGTGCCACCAGTGGGGGTAGCGGGAGCCGTGAGACCCAGTACTTC
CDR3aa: CATSGGSGSRETQYF

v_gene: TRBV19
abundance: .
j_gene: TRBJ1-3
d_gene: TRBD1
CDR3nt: TGTGCCAGTGCACCCGGGACAGGTACCGTGAACACCATATATTTT
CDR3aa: CASAPGTGTVNTIYF

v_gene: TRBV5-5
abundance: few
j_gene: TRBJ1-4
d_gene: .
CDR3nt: TGTGCCAGCAGCTTGGTGTACGGTGAAAAACTGTTTTTT
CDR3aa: CASSLVYGEKLFF

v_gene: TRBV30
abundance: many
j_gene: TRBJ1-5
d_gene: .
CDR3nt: TGTGCCTGGAGCGGTGGCGGCAATCAGCCCCAGCATTTT
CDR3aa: CAWSGGGNQPQHF

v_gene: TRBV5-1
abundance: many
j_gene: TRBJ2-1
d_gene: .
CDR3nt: TGCGCCAGCAGCCCATTTAACTCCTACAATGAGCAGTTCTTC
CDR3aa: CASSPFNSYNEQFF

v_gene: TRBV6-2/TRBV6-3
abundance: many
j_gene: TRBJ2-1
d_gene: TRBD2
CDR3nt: TGTGCCAGCAGTTGGGGAGGGAGGGGCAATGAGCAGTTCTTC
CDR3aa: CASSWGGRGNEQFF

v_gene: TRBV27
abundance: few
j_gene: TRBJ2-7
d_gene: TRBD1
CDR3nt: TGTGCCAGCAGGTATGGACAGGGAGACGAGCAGTACTTC
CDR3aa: CASRYGQGDEQYF

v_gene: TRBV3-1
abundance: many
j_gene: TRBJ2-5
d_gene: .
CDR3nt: TGTGCCAGTGGCTTTAGGGCTGAAGAGACCCAGTACTTC
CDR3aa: CASGFRAEETQYF

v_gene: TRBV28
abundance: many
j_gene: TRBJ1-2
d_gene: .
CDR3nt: TGTGCCAGCAGTCCGTGGACCCAAGACTATGGCTACACCTTC
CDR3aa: CASSPWTQDYGYTF

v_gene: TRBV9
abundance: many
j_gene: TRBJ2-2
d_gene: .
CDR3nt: TGTGCCAGCAGCGTAGATGAGGCGAACACCGGGGAGCTGTTTTTT
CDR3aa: CASSVDEANTGELFF

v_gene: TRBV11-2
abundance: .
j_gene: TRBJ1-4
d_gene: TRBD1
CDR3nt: TGTGCCAGCAGCCATAGGGGGCAGGGGGCGAGTAATGAAAAACTGTTTTTT
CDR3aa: CASSHRGQGASNEKLFF

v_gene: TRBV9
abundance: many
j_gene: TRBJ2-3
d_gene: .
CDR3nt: TGTGCCAGCAGCGTAGGTCCCGCGGGAAGAGATACGCAGTATTTT
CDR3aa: CASSVGPAGRDTQYF

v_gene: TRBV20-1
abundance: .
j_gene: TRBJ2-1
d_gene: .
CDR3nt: TGCAGTGCTAGATACCGAGGGCTAGCTGGAGGGATCTCCTACAATGAGCAGTTCTTC
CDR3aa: CSARYRGLAGGISYNEQFF

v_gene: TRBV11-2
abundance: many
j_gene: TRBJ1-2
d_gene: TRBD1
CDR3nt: TGTGCCAGCAGCTTAGAAGGCCGGGACAGGGGGCGATATGGCTACACCTTC
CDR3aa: CASSLEGRDRGRYGYTF

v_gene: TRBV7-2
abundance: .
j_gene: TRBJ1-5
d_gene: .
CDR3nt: TGTGCCAGCAGCCTCACAGGGAATCGCAATCAGCCCCGGCATTTT
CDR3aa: CASSLTGNRNQPRHF

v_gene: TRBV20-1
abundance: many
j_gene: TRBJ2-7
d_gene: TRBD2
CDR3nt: TGCAGTGCGCGGACTAGCGGGAGCTCCTACGAGCAGTACTTC
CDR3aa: CSARTSGSSYEQYF

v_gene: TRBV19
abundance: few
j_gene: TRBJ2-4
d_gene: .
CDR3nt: TGTGCCAGTAGTTTGAATCGGGACACCCGGGCCAAAAACATTCAGTACTTC
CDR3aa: CASSLNRDTRAKNIQYF

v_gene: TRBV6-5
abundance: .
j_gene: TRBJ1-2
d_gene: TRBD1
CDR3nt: TGTGCCAGCAGTTACTCAATACCGTCCACAGGGGGGGACTATGGCTACACCTTC
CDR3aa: CASSYSIPSTGGDYGYTF

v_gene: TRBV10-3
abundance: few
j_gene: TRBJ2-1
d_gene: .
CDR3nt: TGTGCCATCAGTGGGGCCGCTCTAGTCTATGAGCAGTTCTTC
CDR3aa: CAISGAALVYEQFF

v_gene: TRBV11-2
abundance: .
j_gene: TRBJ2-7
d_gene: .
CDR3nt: TGTGCCAGCAGCCATCCGCGGGGGCTAGAGGGGGTATACGAGCAGTACTTC
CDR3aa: CASSHPRGLEGVYEQYF

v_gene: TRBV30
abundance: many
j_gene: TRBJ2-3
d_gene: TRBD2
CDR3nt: TGTGCCTGGAGACTAGCGGGAGGGCCGACAGATACGCAGTATTTT
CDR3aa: CAWRLAGGPTDTQYF

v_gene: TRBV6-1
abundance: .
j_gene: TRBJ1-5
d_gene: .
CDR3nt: TGTGCCAGCAGCAACGGCGGGGGGCCCCAGCATTTT
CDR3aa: CASSNGGGPQHF

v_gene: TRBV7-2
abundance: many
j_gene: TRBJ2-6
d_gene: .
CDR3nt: TGTGCCAGCAGCCCACAGGGTACTGGGGCCAACGTCCTGACTTTC
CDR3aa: CASSPQGTGANVLTF

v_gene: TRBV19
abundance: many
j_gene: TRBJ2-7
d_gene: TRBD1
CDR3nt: TGTGCCAGTAGTGCCTCCGGGACAGGGTTACGCTACGAGCAGTACTTC
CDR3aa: CASSASGTGLRYEQYF

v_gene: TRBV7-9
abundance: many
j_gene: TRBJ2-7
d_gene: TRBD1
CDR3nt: TGTGCCAGCAGCTTCCGGGACAGGGGAACCCACGAGCAGTACTTC
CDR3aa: CASSFRDRGTHEQYF

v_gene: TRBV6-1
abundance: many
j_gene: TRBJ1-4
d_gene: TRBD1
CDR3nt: TGTGCCAGCAGTGGACCGGGACAGGGGGGGGAAAAACTGTTTTTT
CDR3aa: CASSGPGQGGEKLFF

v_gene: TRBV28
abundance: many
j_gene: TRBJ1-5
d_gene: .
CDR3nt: TGTGCCAGCAGTTTTGCCGACAGGTTGAGCAATCAGCCCCAGCATTTT
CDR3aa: CASSFADRLSNQPQHF

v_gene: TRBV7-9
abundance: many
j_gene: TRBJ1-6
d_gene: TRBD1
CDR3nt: TGTGCCAGCAGCCCCGGACAGGGGAATTCACCCCTCCACTTT
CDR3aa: CASSPGQGNSPLHF

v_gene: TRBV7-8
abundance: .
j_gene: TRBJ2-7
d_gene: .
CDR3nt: TGTGCCAGCAGCCCTACACGAGTGGGGTTTCGCGAGCAGTACTTC
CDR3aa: CASSPTRVGFREQYF

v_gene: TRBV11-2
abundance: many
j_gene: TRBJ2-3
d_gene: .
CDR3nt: TGTGCCAGCAGCTTCGGCCGACAGAGCACAGATACGCAGTATTTT
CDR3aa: CASSFGRQSTDTQYF

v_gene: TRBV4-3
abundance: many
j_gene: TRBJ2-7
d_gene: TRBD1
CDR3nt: TGCGCCAGCAGCCGCGGACAGGGGACCTCCTACGAGCAGTACTTC
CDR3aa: CASSRGQGTSYEQYF

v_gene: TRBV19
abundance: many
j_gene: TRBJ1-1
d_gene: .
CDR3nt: TGTGCCAGTAGTGTGGGGACTGAAGCTTTCTTT
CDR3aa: CASSVGTEAFF

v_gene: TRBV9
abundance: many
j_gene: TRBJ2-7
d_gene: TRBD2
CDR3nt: TGTGCCAGCAGCCCGGGACTAGCGGGAGTCTACGAGCAGTACTTC
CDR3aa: CASSPGLAGVYEQYF

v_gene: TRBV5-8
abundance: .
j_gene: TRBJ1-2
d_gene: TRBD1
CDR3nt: TGTGCCAGTAGCCCTCGGGGGACAGGGTTGGGCTACACCTTC
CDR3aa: CASSPRGTGLGYTF

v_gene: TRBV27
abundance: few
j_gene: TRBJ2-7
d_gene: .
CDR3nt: TGTGCCAGCAAGACCTCCGGATCCTACGAGCAGTACTTC
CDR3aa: CASKTSGSYEQYF